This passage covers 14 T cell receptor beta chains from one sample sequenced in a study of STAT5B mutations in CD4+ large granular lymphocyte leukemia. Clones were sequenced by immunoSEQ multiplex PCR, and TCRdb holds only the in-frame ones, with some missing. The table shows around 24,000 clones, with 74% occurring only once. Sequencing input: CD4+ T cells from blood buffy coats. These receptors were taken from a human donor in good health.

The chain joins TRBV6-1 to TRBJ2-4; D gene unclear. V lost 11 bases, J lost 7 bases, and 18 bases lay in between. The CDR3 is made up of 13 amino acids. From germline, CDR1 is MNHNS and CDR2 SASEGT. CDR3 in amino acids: CACLLDGTNIQYF. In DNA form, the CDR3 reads TGTGCCTGCCTTCTGGACGGAACGAACATTCAGTACTTC.

Here the CDR3 reads CASSRDTEAFF. CDR3 DNA sequence: TGTGCCAGCAGCAGGGACACTGAAGCTTTCTTT. V gene TRBV5-6 combines with J gene TRBJ1-1; D remains unclear. CDR3 length: 11 residues. Trimming left V 4 bases short and J 3 bases short, with 4 bases between. CDR1 and CDR2 (germline): SGHDT, YYEEEE.

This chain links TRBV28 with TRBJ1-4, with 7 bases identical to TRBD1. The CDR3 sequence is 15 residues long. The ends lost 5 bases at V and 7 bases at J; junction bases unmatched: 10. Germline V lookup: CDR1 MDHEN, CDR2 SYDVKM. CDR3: CASSQGRGQGEKLFF. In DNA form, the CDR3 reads TGTGCCAGCAGTCAGGGGAGGGGGCAGGGTGAAAAACTGTTTTTT. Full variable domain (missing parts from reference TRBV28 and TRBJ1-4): DVKVTQSSRYLVKRTGEKVFLECVQDMDHENMFWYRQDPGLGLRLIYFSYDVKMKEKGDIPEGYSVSREKKERFSLILESASTNQTSMYLCASSQGRGQGEKLFFGSGTQLSVL.

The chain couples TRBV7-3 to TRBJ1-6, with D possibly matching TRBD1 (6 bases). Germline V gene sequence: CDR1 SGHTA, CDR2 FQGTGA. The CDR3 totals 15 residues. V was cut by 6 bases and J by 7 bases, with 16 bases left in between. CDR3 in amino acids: CASSRSGAQNSPLHF. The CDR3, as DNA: TGTGCCAGCAGTAGATCGGGGGCCCAAAATTCACCCCTCCACTTT.

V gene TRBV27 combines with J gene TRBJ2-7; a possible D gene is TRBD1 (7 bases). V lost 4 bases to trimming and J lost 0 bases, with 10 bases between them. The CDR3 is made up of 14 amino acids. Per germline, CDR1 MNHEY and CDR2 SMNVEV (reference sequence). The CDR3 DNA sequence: TGTGCCAGCAGTTCGCGGGACAGCTCCTACGAGCAGTACGTC. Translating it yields CASSSRDSSYEQYV.

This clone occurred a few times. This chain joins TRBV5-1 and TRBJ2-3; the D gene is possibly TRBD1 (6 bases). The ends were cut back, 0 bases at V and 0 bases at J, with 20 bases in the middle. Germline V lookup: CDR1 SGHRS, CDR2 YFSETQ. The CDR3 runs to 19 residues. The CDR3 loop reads CASSLADRLLGSSTDTQYF. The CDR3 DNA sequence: TGCGCCAGCAGCTTGGCCGACAGGTTACTGGGAAGCAGCACAGATACGCAGTATTTT.

CDR3: CASSLTGPSLSGANVLTF. CDR3 in DNA: TGTGCCAGCAGCCTCACGGGGCCCAGCCTCTCTGGGGCCAACGTCCTGACTTTC. The V gene is TRBV7-6, the J gene TRBJ2-6; D may correspond to TRBD1 or TRBD2 (5 bases each). V lost 5 bases, J lost 0 bases, and 17 bases lay in between. Looked up from germline, CDR1 is SGHVS and CDR2 is FNYEAQ. The CDR3 has 18 residues. The whole variable domain, remainder taken from reference TRBV7-6 and TRBJ2-6, is GAGVSQSPRYKVTKRGQDVALRCDPISGHVSLYWYRQALGQGPEFLTYFNYEAQQDKSGLPNDRFSAERPEGSISTLTIQRTEQRDSAMYRCASSLTGPSLSGANVLTFGAGSRLTVL.

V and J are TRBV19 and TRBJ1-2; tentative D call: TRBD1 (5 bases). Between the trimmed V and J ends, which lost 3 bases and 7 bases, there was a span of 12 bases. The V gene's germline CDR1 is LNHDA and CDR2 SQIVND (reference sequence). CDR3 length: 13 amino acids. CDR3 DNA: TGTGCCAGTAGTATGGGAGGGGTTGCTGGCTACACCTTC. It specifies CASSMGGVAGYTF.

CDR3 residues: CAWNKGRTNYGYTF. In DNA form, the CDR3 reads TGTGCCTGGAATAAGGGCAGGACCAACTATGGCTACACCTTC. The chain links TRBV30 to TRBJ1-2; no clear D gene. Germline V gene data show CDR1 as GTSNPN and CDR2 as SVGIG (reference sequence). V lost 4 bases and J 2 bases, leaving 14 bases between the germline ends. The CDR3 extends over 14 amino acids.

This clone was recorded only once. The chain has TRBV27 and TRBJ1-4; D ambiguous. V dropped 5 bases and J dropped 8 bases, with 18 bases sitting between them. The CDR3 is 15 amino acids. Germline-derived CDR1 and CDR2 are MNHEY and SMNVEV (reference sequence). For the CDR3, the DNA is TGTGCCAGCAGTCCCCGCGGGCAGGTCAGGGAAAAACTGTTTTTT. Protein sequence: CASSPRGQVREKLFF.

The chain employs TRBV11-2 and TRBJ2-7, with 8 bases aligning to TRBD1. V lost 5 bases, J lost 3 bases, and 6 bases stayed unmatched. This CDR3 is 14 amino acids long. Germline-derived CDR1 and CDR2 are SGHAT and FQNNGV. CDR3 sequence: CASSRTGSGYEQYF. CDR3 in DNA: TGTGCCAGCAGCAGGACAGGGAGTGGCTACGAGCAGTACTTC.

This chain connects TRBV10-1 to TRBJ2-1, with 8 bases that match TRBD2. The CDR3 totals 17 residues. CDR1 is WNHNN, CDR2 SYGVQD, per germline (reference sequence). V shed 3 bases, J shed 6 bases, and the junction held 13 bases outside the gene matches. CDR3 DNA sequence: TGCGCCAGCAGTGATCCTTTTTCCGGGAGGGCAAGCAATGAGCAGTTCTTC. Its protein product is CASSDPFSGRASNEQFF.

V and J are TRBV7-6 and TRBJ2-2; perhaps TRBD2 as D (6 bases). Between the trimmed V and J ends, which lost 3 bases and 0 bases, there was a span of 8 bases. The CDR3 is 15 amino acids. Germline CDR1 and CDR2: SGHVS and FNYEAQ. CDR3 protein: CASSFAGPNTGELFF. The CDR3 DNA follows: TGTGCCAGCAGCTTCGCGGGACCGAACACCGGGGAGCTGTTTTTT.

The CDR3 region has the DNA TGCAGCGTCGCGACAGGGGCGGTGAACACTGAAGCTTTCTTT. It encodes CSVATGAVNTEAFF. The rearrangement links TRBV29-1 to TRBJ1-1, with 8 nucleotides matching TRBD1. The germline CDR1 and CDR2 sequences are SQVTM and ANQGSEA. The CDR3 covers 14 residues. Trimming cost V 6 bases and J 0 bases; bases outside gene matches: 6.